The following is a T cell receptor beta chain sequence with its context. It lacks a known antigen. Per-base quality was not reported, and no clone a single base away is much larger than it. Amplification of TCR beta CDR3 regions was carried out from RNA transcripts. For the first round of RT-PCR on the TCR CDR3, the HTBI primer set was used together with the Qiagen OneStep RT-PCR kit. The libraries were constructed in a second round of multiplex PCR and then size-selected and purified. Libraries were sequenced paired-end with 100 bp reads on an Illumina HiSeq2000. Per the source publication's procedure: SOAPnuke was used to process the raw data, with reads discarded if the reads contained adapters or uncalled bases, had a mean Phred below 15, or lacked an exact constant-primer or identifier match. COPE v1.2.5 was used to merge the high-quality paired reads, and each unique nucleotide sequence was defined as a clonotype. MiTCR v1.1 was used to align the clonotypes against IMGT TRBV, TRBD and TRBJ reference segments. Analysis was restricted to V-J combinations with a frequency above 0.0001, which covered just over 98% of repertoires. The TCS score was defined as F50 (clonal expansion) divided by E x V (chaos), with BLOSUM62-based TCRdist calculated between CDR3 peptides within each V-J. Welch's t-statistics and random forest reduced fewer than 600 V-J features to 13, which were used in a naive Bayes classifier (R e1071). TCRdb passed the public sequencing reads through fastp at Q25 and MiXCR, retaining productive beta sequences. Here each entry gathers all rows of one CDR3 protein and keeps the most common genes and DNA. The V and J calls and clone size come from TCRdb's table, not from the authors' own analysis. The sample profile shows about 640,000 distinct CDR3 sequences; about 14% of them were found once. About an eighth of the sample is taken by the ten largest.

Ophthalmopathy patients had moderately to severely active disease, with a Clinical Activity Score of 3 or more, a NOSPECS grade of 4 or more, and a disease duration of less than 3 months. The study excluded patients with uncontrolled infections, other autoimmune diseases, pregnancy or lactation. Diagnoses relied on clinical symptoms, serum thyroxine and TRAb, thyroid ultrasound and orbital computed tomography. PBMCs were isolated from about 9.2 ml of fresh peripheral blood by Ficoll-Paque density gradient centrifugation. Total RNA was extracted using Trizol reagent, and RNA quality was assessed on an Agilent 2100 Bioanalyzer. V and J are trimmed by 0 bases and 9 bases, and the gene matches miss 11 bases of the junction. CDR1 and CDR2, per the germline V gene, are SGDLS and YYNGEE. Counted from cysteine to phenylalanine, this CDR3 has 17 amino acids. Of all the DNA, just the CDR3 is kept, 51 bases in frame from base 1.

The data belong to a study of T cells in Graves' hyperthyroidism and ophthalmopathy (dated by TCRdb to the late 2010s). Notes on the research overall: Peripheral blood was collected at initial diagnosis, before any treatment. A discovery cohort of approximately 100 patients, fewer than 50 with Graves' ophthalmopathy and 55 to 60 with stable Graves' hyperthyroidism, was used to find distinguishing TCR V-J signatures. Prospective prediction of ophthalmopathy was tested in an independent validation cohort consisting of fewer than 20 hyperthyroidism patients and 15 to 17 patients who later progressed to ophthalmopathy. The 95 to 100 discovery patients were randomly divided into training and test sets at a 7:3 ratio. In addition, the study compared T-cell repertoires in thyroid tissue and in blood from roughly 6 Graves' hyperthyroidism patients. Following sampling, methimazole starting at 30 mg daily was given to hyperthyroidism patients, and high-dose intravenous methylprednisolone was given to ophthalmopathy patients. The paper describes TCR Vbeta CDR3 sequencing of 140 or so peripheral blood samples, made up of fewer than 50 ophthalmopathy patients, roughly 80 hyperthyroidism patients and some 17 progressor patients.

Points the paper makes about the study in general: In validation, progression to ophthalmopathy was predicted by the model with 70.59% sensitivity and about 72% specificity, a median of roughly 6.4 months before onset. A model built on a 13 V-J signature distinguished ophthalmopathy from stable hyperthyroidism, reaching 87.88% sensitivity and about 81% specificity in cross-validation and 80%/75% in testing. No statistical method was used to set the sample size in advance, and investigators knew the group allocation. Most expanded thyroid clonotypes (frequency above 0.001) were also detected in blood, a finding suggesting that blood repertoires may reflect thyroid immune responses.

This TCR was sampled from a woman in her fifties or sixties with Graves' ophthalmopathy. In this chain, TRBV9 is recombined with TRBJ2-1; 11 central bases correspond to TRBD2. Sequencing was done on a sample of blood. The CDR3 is CASSVEAVLAGGSEQFF. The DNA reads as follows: TGTGCCAGCAGCGTAGAGGCGGTGCTAGCGGGAGGATCTGAGCAGTTCTTC. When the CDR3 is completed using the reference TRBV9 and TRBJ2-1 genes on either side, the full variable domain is DSGVTQTPKHLITATGQRVTLRCSPRSGDLSVYWYQQSLDQGLQFLIQYYNGEERAKGNILERFSAQQFPDLHSELNLSSLELGDSALYFCASSVEAVLAGGSEQFFGPGTRLTVL.